This is a list of T cell receptor beta chains from one sample in a study of T cells in Graves' hyperthyroidism and ophthalmopathy. TCRdb processed the multiplex PCR reads anew with MiXCR; each CDR3 protein has one entry. The data contain about 270,000 distinct CDR3 sequences, 20% to 30% of them singletons. Sequenced sample: blood. The receptors shown here come from a man between 35 and 55 years old with Graves' hyperthyroidism that later progressed to Graves' ophthalmopathy. Each CDR3 is given with its conserved first and last residue. The order of the fields is clone size, V gene, D gene, J gene, CDR3 DNA, CDR3 protein. A D gene is named only where the DNA matches it firmly. A clone size is listed for some rows: how often the clone was seen (once, few, many), or a class if it is expanded.

clone_size: many
v_call: TRBV11-2
d_call: -
j_call: TRBJ2-2
cdr3_nt: TGTGCCAGCAGCTTTTCAGGACTGAGGAACACCGGGGAGCTGTTTTTT
cdr3_aa: CASSFSGLRNTGELFF

clone_size: many
v_call: TRBV19
d_call: -
j_call: TRBJ1-1
cdr3_nt: TGTGCCAGTAGTATAACGGGGGCGAACACTGAAGCTTTCTTT
cdr3_aa: CASSITGANTEAFF

clone_size: many
v_call: TRBV13
d_call: -
j_call: TRBJ2-7
cdr3_nt: TGTGCCAGCAGCCGCCCCGGGACGGATTACGAGCAGTACTTC
cdr3_aa: CASSRPGTDYEQYF

clone_size: many
v_call: TRBV6-5
d_call: TRBD2
j_call: TRBJ2-7
cdr3_nt: TGTGCCAGCAGTTACTCCGTACTAGCGCCCGAGCAGTACTTC
cdr3_aa: CASSYSVLAPEQYF

clone_size: -
v_call: TRBV6-2/TRBV6-3
d_call: -
j_call: TRBJ2-7
cdr3_nt: TGTGCCAGCAGTTTGGATACTGGAGCCTACGAGCAGTACTTC
cdr3_aa: CASSLDTGAYEQYF

clone_size: many
v_call: TRBV12-3/TRBV12-4
d_call: TRBD1
j_call: TRBJ1-5
cdr3_nt: TGTGCCAGCAGTCGTGGGGGACAGGCGAATCAGCCCCAGCATTTT
cdr3_aa: CASSRGGQANQPQHF

clone_size: few
v_call: TRBV6-2/TRBV6-3
d_call: -
j_call: TRBJ1-3
cdr3_nt: TGTGCCAGCAGTTACTCGAGGGGTTACGGTGATTCTGGAAACACCATATATTTT
cdr3_aa: CASSYSRGYGDSGNTIYF

clone_size: many
v_call: TRBV5-1
d_call: -
j_call: TRBJ2-7
cdr3_nt: TGCGCCAGCAGCCCGGTAGGGGAGCCGGTTTACGAGCAGTACTTC
cdr3_aa: CASSPVGEPVYEQYF

clone_size: many
v_call: TRBV19
d_call: -
j_call: TRBJ1-2
cdr3_nt: TGTGCCAGTAGCCGAGAGGGGTGGTATGGCTACACCTTC
cdr3_aa: CASSREGWYGYTF

clone_size: many
v_call: TRBV5-1
d_call: -
j_call: TRBJ1-2
cdr3_nt: TGCGCCAGCAGCTCTACTAATAACTATGGCTACACCTTC
cdr3_aa: CASSSTNNYGYTF

clone_size: many
v_call: TRBV28
d_call: -
j_call: TRBJ1-3
cdr3_nt: TGTGCCAGCAGTTTTTTGCGGGGGGCTGGAAACACCATATATTTT
cdr3_aa: CASSFLRGAGNTIYF

clone_size: many
v_call: TRBV9
d_call: -
j_call: TRBJ2-2
cdr3_nt: TGTGCCAGCAGCGTAGGTACAACCGGGGAGCTGTTTTTT
cdr3_aa: CASSVGTTGELFF

clone_size: many
v_call: TRBV29-1
d_call: -
j_call: TRBJ1-2
cdr3_nt: TGCAGCGTTGGTTCTGCGGGGGGAAACTATGGCTACACCTTC
cdr3_aa: CSVGSAGGNYGYTF

clone_size: many
v_call: TRBV20-1
d_call: -
j_call: TRBJ2-5
cdr3_nt: TGCAGTGCTGAGGGAGGGGGGAACTCCCAAGAGACCCAGTACTTC
cdr3_aa: CSAEGGGNSQETQYF

clone_size: few
v_call: TRBV5-1
d_call: TRBD2
j_call: TRBJ2-2
cdr3_nt: TGCGCCAGCAAGCGGGAGAGTGACACCGGGGAGCTGTTTTTT
cdr3_aa: CASKRESDTGELFF

clone_size: many
v_call: TRBV30
d_call: -
j_call: TRBJ2-2
cdr3_nt: TGTGCCTACAAACAGGGACCGAACACCGGGGAGCTGTTTTTT
cdr3_aa: CAYKQGPNTGELFF

clone_size: -
v_call: TRBV18
d_call: -
j_call: TRBJ1-1
cdr3_nt: TGTGCCAGCTCACCACAACAACGTGGACGGAATTTTGAAGCTTTCTTT
cdr3_aa: CASSPQQRGRNFEAFF

clone_size: many
v_call: TRBV2
d_call: TRBD2
j_call: TRBJ2-7
cdr3_nt: TGTGCCAGCAGTGAGGAGTCGGCGGGAGTTGGGGAGCAGTACTTC
cdr3_aa: CASSEESAGVGEQYF

clone_size: many
v_call: TRBV5-5
d_call: -
j_call: TRBJ2-2
cdr3_nt: TGTGCCAGCAGCTTTCAGGGTGCGAACACCGGGGAGCTGTTTTTT
cdr3_aa: CASSFQGANTGELFF

clone_size: few
v_call: TRBV4-2
d_call: TRBD2
j_call: TRBJ2-2
cdr3_nt: TGTGCCAGCAGCCCCGCGGCCCAGGGATGGCTAGCGGAGGTCACCGGGGAGCTGTTTTTT
cdr3_aa: CASSPAAQGWLAEVTGELFF

clone_size: few
v_call: TRBV7-2
d_call: TRBD2
j_call: TRBJ2-7
cdr3_nt: TGTGCCAGCAGCTTAGGCGGGAGTGGGTACGAGCAGTACTTC
cdr3_aa: CASSLGGSGYEQYF

clone_size: many
v_call: TRBV5-6
d_call: -
j_call: TRBJ1-2
cdr3_nt: TGTGCCAGCAGACCGCGCGGGGGCTGGAGCTACACCTTC
cdr3_aa: CASRPRGGWSYTF

clone_size: many
v_call: TRBV20-1
d_call: TRBD1
j_call: TRBJ2-7
cdr3_nt: TGCAGTGCTAGAAAGAGGACAGGGACCTACGAGCAGTACTTC
cdr3_aa: CSARKRTGTYEQYF

clone_size: many
v_call: TRBV20-1
d_call: TRBD2
j_call: TRBJ2-7
cdr3_nt: TGCAGTGCTGGGACTAGCGGGAGGAACTACGAGCAGTACTTC
cdr3_aa: CSAGTSGRNYEQYF

clone_size: many
v_call: TRBV11-2
d_call: -
j_call: TRBJ1-5
cdr3_nt: TGTGCCAGCAGCGGGGGTGGGCAGGGCCGGAATCAGCCCCAGCATTTT
cdr3_aa: CASSGGGQGRNQPQHF

clone_size: many
v_call: TRBV11-2
d_call: TRBD1
j_call: TRBJ1-2
cdr3_nt: TGTGCCAGCAGCTTAGTAGGGGGACAGGCCAACTATGGCTACACCTTC
cdr3_aa: CASSLVGGQANYGYTF

clone_size: -
v_call: TRBV19
d_call: TRBD1
j_call: TRBJ1-1
cdr3_nt: TGTGCCAGTATGACAGGGGGCCTGAACACTGAAGCTTTCTTT
cdr3_aa: CASMTGGLNTEAFF

clone_size: many
v_call: TRBV20-1
d_call: TRBD1
j_call: TRBJ1-2
cdr3_nt: TGCAGTGCTAGAGAACCGGGACAGGTGGGATTTGGCTACACCTTC
cdr3_aa: CSAREPGQVGFGYTF

clone_size: -
v_call: TRBV25-1
d_call: -
j_call: TRBJ2-7
cdr3_nt: TGTGCCAGCAGGAAGGGATACTACGAGCAGTACTTC
cdr3_aa: CASRKGYYEQYF

clone_size: -
v_call: TRBV20-1
d_call: TRBD2
j_call: TRBJ2-5
cdr3_nt: TGCAGTGCTACGGGGACTAGCGGGAGTTCTGGGGAGACCCAGTACTTC
cdr3_aa: CSATGTSGSSGETQYF

clone_size: -
v_call: TRBV20-1
d_call: TRBD1
j_call: TRBJ2-7
cdr3_nt: TGCAGTGCTAGAGCGGGACAGGGGGGAGGCTACGAGCAGTACTTC
cdr3_aa: CSARAGQGGGYEQYF

clone_size: many
v_call: TRBV7-2
d_call: -
j_call: TRBJ1-1
cdr3_nt: TGTGCCAGCAGCTCCCGCCGGATGAACACTGAAGCTTTCTTT
cdr3_aa: CASSSRRMNTEAFF

clone_size: many
v_call: TRBV28
d_call: TRBD1
j_call: TRBJ1-2
cdr3_nt: TGTGCCAGCAGTTTATGGACAGGGGAAGTCTACGATGGCTACACCTTC
cdr3_aa: CASSLWTGEVYDGYTF

clone_size: many
v_call: TRBV19
d_call: -
j_call: TRBJ1-3
cdr3_nt: TGTGCCAGTAGTATTGAGGGTCGCGGAAACACCATATATTTT
cdr3_aa: CASSIEGRGNTIYF

clone_size: many
v_call: TRBV7-2
d_call: -
j_call: TRBJ1-5
cdr3_nt: TGTGCCAGCAGCTTATGGGTTGATCAGCCCCAGCATTTT
cdr3_aa: CASSLWVDQPQHF

clone_size: many
v_call: TRBV29-1
d_call: TRBD1
j_call: TRBJ2-7
cdr3_nt: TGCAGCGTGACCGGGACAGAAGACTACGAGCAGTACTTC
cdr3_aa: CSVTGTEDYEQYF

clone_size: many
v_call: TRBV19
d_call: -
j_call: TRBJ2-7
cdr3_nt: TGTGCCAGTAGTATACAGGGGCGGGGAGCCTACGAGCAGTACTTC
cdr3_aa: CASSIQGRGAYEQYF

clone_size: many
v_call: TRBV10-3
d_call: TRBD1
j_call: TRBJ1-2
cdr3_nt: TGTGCCATCAGTGCAGGGGGCGAGAACTATGGCTACACCTTC
cdr3_aa: CAISAGGENYGYTF

clone_size: many
v_call: TRBV11-1
d_call: TRBD2
j_call: TRBJ2-3
cdr3_nt: TGTGCCAGCAGCAAAAGACCCACCGGACTAGCGGGAGCAGATACGCAGTATTTT
cdr3_aa: CASSKRPTGLAGADTQYF

clone_size: many
v_call: TRBV5-5
d_call: -
j_call: TRBJ1-1
cdr3_nt: TGTGCCAGCAGCTTGAGGTGGGGGGAAACTGAAGCTTTCTTT
cdr3_aa: CASSLRWGETEAFF